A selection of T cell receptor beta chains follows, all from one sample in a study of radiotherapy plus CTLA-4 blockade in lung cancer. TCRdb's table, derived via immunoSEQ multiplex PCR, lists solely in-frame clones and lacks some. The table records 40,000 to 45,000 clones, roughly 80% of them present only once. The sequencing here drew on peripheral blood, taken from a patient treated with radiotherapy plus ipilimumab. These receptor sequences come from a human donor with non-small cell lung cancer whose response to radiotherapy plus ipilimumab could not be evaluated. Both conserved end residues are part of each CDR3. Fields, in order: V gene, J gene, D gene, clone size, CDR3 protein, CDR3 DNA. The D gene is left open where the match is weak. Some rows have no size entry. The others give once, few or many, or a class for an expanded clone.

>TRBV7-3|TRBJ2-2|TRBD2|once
CASSLRGTTTGELFF
TGTGCCAGCAGCTTACGAGGGACTACCACCGGGGAGCTGTTTTTT
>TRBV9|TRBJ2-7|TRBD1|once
CASSVGPGTGYYEQYF
TGTGCCAGCAGCGTGGGTCCCGGGACAGGGTACTACGAGCAGTACTTC
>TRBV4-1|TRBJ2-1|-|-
CASSQMVAYNEQFF
TGCGCCAGCAGCCAAATGGTAGCGTACAATGAGCAGTTCTTC
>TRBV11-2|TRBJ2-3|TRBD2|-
CASSLRLPSGARNTDTQYF
TGTGCCAGCAGCTTACGTTTGCCTAGCGGCGCAAGGAACACAGATACGCAGTATTTT
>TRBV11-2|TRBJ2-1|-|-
CASSLEIYNEQFF
TGTGCCAGCAGCCTCGAGATATACAATGAGCAGTTCTTC
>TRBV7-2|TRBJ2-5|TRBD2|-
CASSLGLAETQYF
TGTGCCAGCAGCTTAGGACTAGCTGAGACCCAGTACTTC
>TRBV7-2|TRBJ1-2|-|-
CASSLVSSGNSYGYTF
TGTGCCAGCAGCTTAGTTAGCTCGGGGAATTCCTATGGCTACACCTTC
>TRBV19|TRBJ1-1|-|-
CASSPVAGGTEAFF
TGTGCCAGTAGCCCGGTGGCGGGGGGCACTGAAGCTTTCTTT
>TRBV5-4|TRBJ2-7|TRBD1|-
CASHSPGTGVSYEQYF
TGTGCTAGTCATTCCCCCGGGACAGGGGTCTCCTACGAGCAGTACTTC
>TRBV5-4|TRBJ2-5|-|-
CASSFKAGGETQYF
TGTGCCAGCAGCTTTAAGGCCGGCGGGGAGACCCAGTACTTC
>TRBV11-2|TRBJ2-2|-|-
CASSLTNTGELFF
TGTGCCAGCAGCTTGACTAACACCGGGGAGCTGTTTTTT
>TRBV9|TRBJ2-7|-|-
CASSVGRGGALYEQYF
TGTGCCAGCAGCGTAGGAAGGGGGGGGGCACTCTACGAGCAGTACTTC
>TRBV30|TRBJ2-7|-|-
CAWTPGGSRYEQYF
TGTGCCTGGACCCCCGGTGGCTCGAGGTACGAGCAGTACTTC
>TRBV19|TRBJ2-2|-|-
CASSGWESDGELFF
TGTGCCAGTTCGGGGTGGGAGTCTGACGGGGAGCTGTTTTTT
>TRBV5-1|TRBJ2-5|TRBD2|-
CASMGLAGVETQYF
TGCGCCAGCATGGGACTAGCGGGAGTTGAGACCCAGTACTTC
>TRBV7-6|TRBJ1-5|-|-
CASSFSQPQHF
TGTGCCAGCAGCTTCTCTCAGCCCCAGCATTTT
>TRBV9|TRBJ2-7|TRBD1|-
CASSLQGVNQQYF
TGTGCCAGCAGCCTGCAGGGGGTAAACCAGCAGTACTTC
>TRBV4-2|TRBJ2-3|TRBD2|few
CASSQRAGGVTDTQYF
TGTGCCAGCAGCCAACGAGCGGGAGGCGTCACAGATACGCAGTATTTT
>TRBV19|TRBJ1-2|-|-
CASSIEEGRPYGYTF
TGTGCCAGTAGTATAGAGGAGGGGCGGCCCTATGGCTACACCTTC
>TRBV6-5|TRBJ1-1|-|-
CASSYSEAMNTEAFF
TGTGCCAGCAGTTACTCAGAGGCCATGAACACTGAAGCTTTCTTT
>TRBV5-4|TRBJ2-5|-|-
CASSAPGVRLHQETQYF
TGTGCCAGCAGCGCCCCCGGGGTTCGACTCCACCAAGAGACCCAGTACTTC
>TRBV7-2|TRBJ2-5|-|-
CASRPTPAGLETQYF
TGTGCCAGCAGACCAACCCCGGCAGGGTTAGAGACCCAGTACTTC
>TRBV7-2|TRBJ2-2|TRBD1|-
CASSLQQGVRTGELFF
TGTGCCAGCAGCTTACAGCAGGGGGTTCGGACCGGGGAGCTGTTTTTT
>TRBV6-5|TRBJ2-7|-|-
CASRGYRDSYEQYF
TGTGCCAGCAGGGGGTACAGGGACTCCTACGAGCAGTACTTC